This T cell receptor (beta chain) is drawn from a study of blood T cell repertoires in COVID-19. Study details: Samples came from the United States, Italy and Spain, spanning acute and convalescent COVID-19.

The germline V gene has CDR1 MNHNS and CDR2 SASEGT. The V gene end was trimmed by 0 bases and the J gene end by 3 bases; junction bases not matched to a gene: 10. CDR3 length equals 17 residues. Sequencing was performed with immunoSEQ multiplex PCR; in TCRdb, only in-frame clones are kept and a portion is missing. The table lists about 290,000 clones, around 88% of them singletons. The origin of this receptor is a man between 40 and 49 years old with acute or convalescent COVID-19. The source material was peripheral blood. V and J are TRBV6-1 and TRBJ1-2; 7 positions agree with TRBD1. The DNA of the CDR3 is TGTGCCAGCAGTGAAGCGCAATATACAGGGGTGCACTATGGCTACACCTTC. Translation: CASSEAQYTGVHYGYTF.